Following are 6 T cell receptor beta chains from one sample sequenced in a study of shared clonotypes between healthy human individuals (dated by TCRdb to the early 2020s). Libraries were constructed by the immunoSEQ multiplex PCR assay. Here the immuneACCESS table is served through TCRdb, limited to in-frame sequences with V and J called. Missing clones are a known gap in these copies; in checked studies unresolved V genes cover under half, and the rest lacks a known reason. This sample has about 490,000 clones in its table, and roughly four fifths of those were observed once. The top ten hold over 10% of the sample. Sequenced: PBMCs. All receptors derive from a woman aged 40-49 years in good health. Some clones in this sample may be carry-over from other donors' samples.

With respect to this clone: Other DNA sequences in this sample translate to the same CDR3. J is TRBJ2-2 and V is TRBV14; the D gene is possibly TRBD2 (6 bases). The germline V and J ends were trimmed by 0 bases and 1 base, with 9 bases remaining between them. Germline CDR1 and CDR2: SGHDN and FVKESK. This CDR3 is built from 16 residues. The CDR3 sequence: CASSQELRENTGELFF. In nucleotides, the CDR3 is TGTGCCAGCAGCCAAGAATTGCGGGAGAACACCGGGGAGCTGTTTTTT.

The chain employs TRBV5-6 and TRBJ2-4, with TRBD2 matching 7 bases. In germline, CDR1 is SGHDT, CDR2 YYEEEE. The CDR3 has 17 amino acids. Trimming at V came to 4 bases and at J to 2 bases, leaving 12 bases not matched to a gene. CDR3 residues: CASSPLRLAGTKNIQYF. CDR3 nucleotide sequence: TGTGCCAGCAGCCCCTTAAGACTAGCCGGAACCAAAAACATTCAGTACTTC.

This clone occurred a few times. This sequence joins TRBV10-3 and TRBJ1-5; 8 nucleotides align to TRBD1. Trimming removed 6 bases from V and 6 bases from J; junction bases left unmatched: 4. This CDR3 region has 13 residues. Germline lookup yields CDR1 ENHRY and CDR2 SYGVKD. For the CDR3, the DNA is TGTGCCATCAGGACAGGGGCGGGTCAGCCCCAGCATTTT. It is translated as CAIRTGAGQPQHF.

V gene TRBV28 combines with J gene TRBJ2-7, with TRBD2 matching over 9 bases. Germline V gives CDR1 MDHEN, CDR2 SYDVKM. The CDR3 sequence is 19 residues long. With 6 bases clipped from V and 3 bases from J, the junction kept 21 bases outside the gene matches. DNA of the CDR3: TGTGCCAGCAGCGGTAAAATCAGCGGGAGGAGAAGGGGCCACTACGAGCAGTACTTC. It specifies CASSGKISGRRRGHYEQYF. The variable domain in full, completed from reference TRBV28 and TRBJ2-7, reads DVKVTQSSRYLVKRTGEKVFLECVQDMDHENMFWYRQDPGLGLRLIYFSYDVKMKEKGDIPEGYSVSREKKERFSLILESASTNQTSMYLCASSGKISGRRRGHYEQYFGPGTRLTVT.

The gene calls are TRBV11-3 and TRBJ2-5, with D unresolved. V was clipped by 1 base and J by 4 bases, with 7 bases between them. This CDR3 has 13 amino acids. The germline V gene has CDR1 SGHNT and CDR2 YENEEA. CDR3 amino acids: CASSLGIRETQYF. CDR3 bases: TGTGCCAGCAGCTTAGGGATTAGAGAGACCCAGTACTTC. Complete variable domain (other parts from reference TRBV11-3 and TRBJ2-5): EAGVVQSPRYKIIEKKQPVAFWCNPISGHNTLYWYLQNLGQGPELLIRYENEEAVDDSQLPKDRFSAERLKGVDSTLKIQPAELGDSAVYLCASSLGIRETQYFGPGTRLLVL.

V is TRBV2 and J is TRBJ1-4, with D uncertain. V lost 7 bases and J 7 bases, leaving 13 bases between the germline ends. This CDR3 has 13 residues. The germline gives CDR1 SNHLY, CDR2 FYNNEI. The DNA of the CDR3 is TGTGCCAGCACGAAGGGTTGGGCTGAAAAACTGTTTTTT. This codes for CASTKGWAEKLFF.